This T cell receptor beta chain was sequenced during a study of T cell repertoires in cytomegalovirus infection. Germline CDR1 and CDR2: SGHAT and FQNNGV. Germline trimming cut 6 bases from V and 7 bases from J; bases unmatched to any gene: 6. This CDR3 has 13 residues. Study conclusions and caveats: Carriage of CMV together with the relevant HLA was identifiable through cumulative public TCR beta family frequency.

As regards this clonotype: No antigen is known for it.

MiXCR was run by TCRdb on the reads, yielding one entry per CDR3 protein. The sample has under 150,000 distinct CDR3 sequences, 20% to 30% seen once. V usage is TRBV11-2 and J usage is TRBJ1-3; 7 bases fit TRBD1. The clonotype was recovered from a human donor in good health (CMV status not recorded). Some clones in this sample may be carry-over from other donors' samples. Specimen: PBMCs, sequenced either directly or after in vitro stimulation (not recorded which). The CDR3 bases are TGTGCCAGCAGGAAGACAGGGAGGAACACCATATATTTT. This encodes CASRKTGRNTIYF.